The rows below give T cell receptor beta chains drawn from one sample of a study of Ad26.COV2.S vaccination and SARS-CoV-2 variants. Here immunoSEQ multiplex PCR was the method, and the copy in TCRdb shows in-frame clones only, minus some. The data show roughly 380,000 clones, with 92% seen just once and 3% to 4% held by the top ten. Sequencing was performed on peripheral blood, taken after recovery from COVID-19. The receptors shown here come from a human donor who had recovered from COVID-19. The CDR3 runs from the conserved cysteine through the conserved F or W. A D gene is named only where the DNA matches it firmly. Only some rows state a clone size, as once, few, many or a class for expanded clones.

-	TRBV18	TRBJ2-2	-	TGTGCCAGCCTTAGAGCGAACACCGGGGAGCTGTTTTTT	CASLRANTGELFF
TRBD1	TRBV4-3	TRBJ2-7	once	TGCGCCAGCAGCCCAGGACAGGGATACTACGAGCAGTACTTC	CASSPGQGYYEQYF
-	TRBV6-5	TRBJ1-3	-	TGTGCCAGCAGTTACGTGAGGGGATTCGGAAACACCATATATTTT	CASSYVRGFGNTIYF
-	TRBV6-1	TRBJ1-2	-	TGTGCCAGCAGTGAATTGGTTCAGGGCTATGGCTACACCTTC	CASSELVQGYGYTF
TRBD1	TRBV6-5	TRBJ1-1	once	TGTGCCAGCAGTTACGGGGGACAGCGATATGAAGCTTTCTTT	CASSYGGQRYEAFF
-	TRBV19	TRBJ2-4	-	TGTGCCAGTTCTAAATCTGACATATTAGCCAAAAACATTCAGTACTTC	CASSKSDILAKNIQYF
TRBD1	TRBV20-1	TRBJ1-2	once	TGCAGTGCTAGTGGGGGGACAGAGGACGGCTACACCTTC	CSASGGTEDGYTF
-	TRBV10-3	TRBJ1-5	-	TGTGCCATCAGTGTAGGTGGGTCAGGGGGCAATCAGCCCCAGCATTTT	CAISVGGSGGNQPQHF
-	TRBV6-2/TRBV6-3	TRBJ1-2	-	TGTGCCAGCAGTTGGGGCACCACAGCTAACTATGGCTACACCTTC	CASSWGTTANYGYTF
-	TRBV19	TRBJ2-7	-	TGTGCCAGTAGTATCCGATTGGGGGACGGGGAGCAGTACTTC	CASSIRLGDGEQYF
TRBD2	TRBV29-1	TRBJ2-2	-	TGCAGCGTTCGTCGGGGGGTCTCCACCGGGGAGCTGTTTTTT	CSVRRGVSTGELFF
-	TRBV5-1	TRBJ1-2	once	TGCGCCAGCAGCTTCGGTACAGCGACCTATGGCTACACCTTC	CASSFGTATYGYTF
-	TRBV6-5	TRBJ1-1	-	TGTGCCAGCAGATCCGGACAGCCTAACACTGAAGCTTTCTTT	CASRSGQPNTEAFF
TRBD1	TRBV27	TRBJ1-2	-	TGTGCCAGCAGTTTATCCTCTAACTCCCTGTGGACAGGAGAATACTATGGCTACACCTTC	CASSLSSNSLWTGEYYGYTF
-	TRBV7-2	TRBJ2-5	-	TGTGCCAGCAGCTTAGATGGGGTTCTGAAGACCCAGTACTTC	CASSLDGVLKTQYF
TRBD1	TRBV19	TRBJ1-6	-	TGTGCCAGTAGTCCGCGGGACAGGGAGAATTCACCCCTCCACTTT	CASSPRDRENSPLHF
TRBD2	TRBV6-2/TRBV6-3	TRBJ2-1	few	TGTGCCAGCAGTTACCGGGGACTAGCGGGGGGCAATGAGCAGTTCTTC	CASSYRGLAGGNEQFF
TRBD1	TRBV6-5	TRBJ1-6	-	TGTGCCAGCAGCCTCGGACAGGGGGTAAATTCACCCCTCCACTTT	CASSLGQGVNSPLHF